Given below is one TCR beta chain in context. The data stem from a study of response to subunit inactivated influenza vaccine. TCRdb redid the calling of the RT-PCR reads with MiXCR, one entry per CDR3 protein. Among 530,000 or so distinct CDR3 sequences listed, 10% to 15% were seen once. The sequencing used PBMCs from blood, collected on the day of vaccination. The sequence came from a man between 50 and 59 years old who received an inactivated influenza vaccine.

CDR3 amino acids: CASSLQDFQETQYF. Written as DNA, the CDR3 is TGTGCCAGCAGCTTGCAGGACTTCCAAGAGACCCAGTACTTC. The genes are TRBV5-5 and TRBJ2-5; a weak D match, TRBD2 (5 bases). Germline V gene sequence: CDR1 SGHKS, CDR2 YYEKEE (reference sequence). This CDR3 is built from 14 residues. The V and J ends lost 1 base and 1 base respectively, with 8 bases between them. The variable domain in full, completed from reference TRBV5-5 and TRBJ2-5, reads DAGVTQSPTHLIKTRGQQVTLRCSPISGHKSVSWYQQVLGQGPQFIFQYYEKEERGRGNFPDRFSARQFPNYSSELNVNALLLGDSALYLCASSLQDFQETQYFGPGTRLLVL.